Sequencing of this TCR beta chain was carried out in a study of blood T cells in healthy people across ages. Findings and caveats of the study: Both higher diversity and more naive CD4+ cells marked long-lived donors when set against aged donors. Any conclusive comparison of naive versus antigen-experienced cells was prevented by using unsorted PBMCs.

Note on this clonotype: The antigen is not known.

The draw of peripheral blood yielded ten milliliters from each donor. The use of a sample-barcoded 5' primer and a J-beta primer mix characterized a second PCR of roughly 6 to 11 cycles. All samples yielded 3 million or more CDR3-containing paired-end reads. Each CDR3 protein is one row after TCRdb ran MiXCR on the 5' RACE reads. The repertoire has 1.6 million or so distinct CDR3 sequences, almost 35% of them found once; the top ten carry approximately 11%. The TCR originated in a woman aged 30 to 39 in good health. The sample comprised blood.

In DNA, the CDR3 is TGCAGTGCCAGAAATCATAGCTCTTTCTTT. Its protein is CSARNHSSFF. This chain links TRBV20-1 with TRBJ1-1; D is unresolved. V was pared by 6 bases and J by 12 bases, with 14 bases between. Germline V gene data show CDR1 as DFQATT and CDR2 as SNEGSKA (reference sequence). The CDR3 covers 10 residues.